This is a list of T cell receptor beta chains from one sample in a study of CD4+ T cells in melanoma. TCRdb's table, derived via immunoSEQ multiplex PCR, lists solely in-frame clones and lacks some. The data show 12,000 to 15,000 clones, with 60% to 80% seen just once and around 15% held by the top ten. Sequenced input: cells from a culture (not recorded whether cultured in vitro). These receptors originate from a human donor with melanoma. CDR3s include the opening cysteine and the closing phenylalanine or tryptophan. Fields, in order: J gene, clone size, D gene, V gene, CDR3 DNA, CDR3 protein. D genes are given only for firm matches. Size is stated for part of the rows, as once, few or many counts, or as a class when the clone is expanded.

>TRBJ1-2|-|-|TRBV6-5
TGTGCCAGCAGTTCAGGCCTTAACTATGGCTACACCTTC
CASSSGLNYGYTF
>TRBJ2-1|-|-|TRBV10-3
TGTGCCATCAGTGCAACCAATGAGCAGTTCTTC
CAISATNEQFF
>TRBJ1-1|-|-|TRBV20-1
TGCAGTGCTAGCGGGGGGGTAGGGGCTTTCTTT
CSASGGVGAFF
>TRBJ1-5|-|-|TRBV6-5
TGTGCCAGCAGTTCTTCAGGGCGCAATCAGCCCCAGCATTTT
CASSSSGRNQPQHF
>TRBJ1-1|-|TRBD1|TRBV29-1
TGCAGCGTTGGGGTTCGCAGGGGGATCACTGAAGCTTTCTTT
CSVGVRRGITEAFF
>TRBJ1-4|-|TRBD1|TRBV7-9
TGTGCCGGACAGGGATCCAACGAAAAACTGTTTTTT
CAGQGSNEKLFF
>TRBJ1-1|few|-|TRBV11-2
TGTGCCAGCAGCTTAAAGGGGCGGTCGGAAGCTTTCTTT
CASSLKGRSEAFF
>TRBJ2-3|-|TRBD2|TRBV30
TGTGCCTGGAGTGTATCGCCCCTGACTAGCGGGGGGCCAACAGATACGCAGTATTTT
CAWSVSPLTSGGPTDTQYF
>TRBJ2-2|-|-|TRBV15
TGTGCCACCAGCAGAGATCTGGGGACCGGGGAGCTGTTTTTT
CATSRDLGTGELFF
>TRBJ1-2|few|TRBD1|TRBV5-1
TGCGCCAGCAGCATGGGACAGGGGGAAGGCGGCTACACCTTC
CASSMGQGEGGYTF
>TRBJ2-3|-|-|TRBV27
TGTGCCAGCAGTTTAGATAGAGGGGTCCGGGATACGCAGTATTTT
CASSLDRGVRDTQYF
>TRBJ2-3|-|-|TRBV15
TGTGCCACCAGCCGGGGACACACAGATACGCAGTATTTT
CATSRGHTDTQYF
>TRBJ1-2|few|TRBD1|TRBV7-3
TGTGCCAGCAGCTTAACGTTAGGACAGGGGGGCACTTCTAACTATGGCTACACCTTC
CASSLTLGQGGTSNYGYTF
>TRBJ1-2|few|-|TRBV7-2
TGTGCCAGCAGCACTAGCCGGGGAGGGGGGTACTATGGCTACACCTTC
CASSTSRGGGYYGYTF
>TRBJ2-7|once|-|TRBV12-2
TGTGCAAGTCGCCACTCCGCGGGTTCCTACGAGCAGTACTTC
CASRHSAGSYEQYF
>TRBJ1-4|-|-|TRBV6-5
TGTGCCAGCAGTTACTCCTGGTCTAGTGAAAAACTGTTTTTT
CASSYSWSSEKLFF
>TRBJ2-3|-|TRBD2|TRBV7-3
TGTGCCAGCAGCCTAGCGGGGGCTACAGATACGCAGTATTTT
CASSLAGATDTQYF
>TRBJ1-6|few|-|TRBV4-1
TGCGCCAGCAGCCAACACTCCGGGATCTATAATTCACCCCTCCACTTT
CASSQHSGIYNSPLHF
>TRBJ1-2|few|-|TRBV30
TGTGCCTGGGGCAGGAGGGGAGGAGGCTACACCTTC
CAWGRRGGGYTF
>TRBJ1-6|few|-|TRBV12-5
TGTGCTAGTGGTTTGGTATCCCGAGAGTCCCTCCACTTT
CASGLVSRESLHF
>TRBJ2-5|-|-|TRBV7-2
TGTGCCAGCAGCTTAATTACGGAGACCCAGTACTTC
CASSLITETQYF
>TRBJ1-1|-|-|TRBV6-5
TGTGCCAGCAGTTCGGTGGGCTCGAACACTGAAGCTTTCTTT
CASSSVGSNTEAFF
>TRBJ2-2|-|-|TRBV5-1
TGCGCCAGCAGCTTCTTAGTGGGGGGCAAGTACACCGGGGAGCTGTTTTTT
CASSFLVGGKYTGELFF
>TRBJ2-1|few|TRBD1|TRBV5-1
TGCGCCAGCAGCTCGGACAGGGGCTCCTACAATGAGCAGTTCTTC
CASSSDRGSYNEQFF
>TRBJ1-1|few|-|TRBV14
TGTGCCAGCAGCCAAGTCGGAGTGAACACTGAAGCTTTCTTT
CASSQVGVNTEAFF
>TRBJ1-1|few|-|TRBV19
TGTGCCAGTAGTATGCCACAGGGTAGGGCTGAAGCTTTCTTT
CASSMPQGRAEAFF
>TRBJ1-3|few|TRBD1|TRBV5-1
TGCGCCAGCAGCGTTGGACAGGGGACCACCATATATTTT
CASSVGQGTTIYF
>TRBJ2-5|-|-|TRBV30
TGTGCCTGGAGGATAAGGACACGGCCCGGGACCCAGTACTTC
CAWRIRTRPGTQYF
>TRBJ1-4|-|-|TRBV6-5
TGTGCCAGCAGGCCGGGCTCCAGGGACCGAAAACTGTTTTTT
CASRPGSRDRKLFF
>TRBJ2-5|few|-|TRBV2
TGTGCCAGCAGTGGGACAACCTGGACCCAGTACTTC
CASSGTTWTQYF
>TRBJ1-6|-|TRBD1|TRBV7-8
TGTGCCAGCAGCCCCCGACAGGGGCCGTATTCACCCCTCCACTTT
CASSPRQGPYSPLHF
>TRBJ2-1|-|-|TRBV6-1
TGTGCCAGCAGTGGATTTTTTTTCGTGTCGTTCTTC
CASSGFFFVSFF
>TRBJ2-3|-|TRBD1|TRBV5-6
TGTGCCAGCAGCTTGGGAGGGGGCTGGAGCACAGATACGCAGTATTTT
CASSLGGGWSTDTQYF
>TRBJ2-1|few|-|TRBV11-3
TGTGCCAGCAGCTTGACAGGCAATGAGCAGTTCTTC
CASSLTGNEQFF
>TRBJ1-1|-|-|TRBV6-5
TGTGCCATCAGTGAACGGGGCGGCAACACTGAAGCTTTCTTT
CAISERGGNTEAFF
>TRBJ1-2|-|-|TRBV5-1
TGCGCCAGCAGCTTGAGGGGGGGGGACTATGGCTACACCTTC
CASSLRGGDYGYTF
>TRBJ2-5|few|-|TRBV19
TGTGCCAGTAGTATAGCGGCGTCCCAAGAGACCCAGTACTTC
CASSIAASQETQYF
>TRBJ1-1|few|-|TRBV5-6
TGTGCCAGCAGCCCCGCCCCCGGGGACACTGAAGCTTTCTTT
CASSPAPGDTEAFF
>TRBJ1-2|-|-|TRBV5-5
TGTGCCAGCAGCTTGGGCCCGGGGCCTAACTATGGCTACACCTTC
CASSLGPGPNYGYTF
>TRBJ2-2|few|TRBD1|TRBV2
TGTGCCAGCCGGACAGGGTCGGCCGGGGAGCTGTTTTTT
CASRTGSAGELFF
>TRBJ2-2|-|-|TRBV15
TGTGCCACCAGCCCGTCCCTTTCCACCGGGGAGCTGTTTTTT
CATSPSLSTGELFF
>TRBJ1-3|-|-|TRBV9
TGTGCCAGCAGCGTAGGAGAAGGCTCATCTGGAAACACCATATATTTT
CASSVGEGSSGNTIYF
>TRBJ2-7|-|TRBD1|TRBV10-3
TGTGCCGTGAGGACAGGGGGCGCCGAGCAGTACTTC
CAVRTGGAEQYF
>TRBJ2-3|-|TRBD2|TRBV19
TGTGCCAGTAGTACCCGGACTAGCCTCACAGATACGCAGTATTTT
CASSTRTSLTDTQYF
>TRBJ1-2|few|-|TRBV7-9
TGTGCCAGCAGCTCTAATGGTGGTCCTCCAACCTACACCTTC
CASSSNGGPPTYTF
>TRBJ1-5|few|TRBD1|TRBV4-2
TGTGCCAGCAGCCAAGAACCTTCGGGACAGGGGGCCCTTCAGCCCCAGCATTTT
CASSQEPSGQGALQPQHF
>TRBJ1-3|-|-|TRBV7-6
TGTGCCAGCAGCTGGGGGGGGCAATCAGGAAACACCATATATTTT
CASSWGGQSGNTIYF
>TRBJ2-7|once|-|TRBV27
TGTGCCAGCAGTTCGGTTTACTCCTACGAGCAGTACTTC
CASSSVYSYEQYF
>TRBJ1-3|-|-|TRBV5-4
TGTGCCAGCAGCGCCCCTACAGGTTCTGGAAACACCATATATTTT
CASSAPTGSGNTIYF
>TRBJ1-1|-|-|TRBV29-1
TGCAGCGTCCGGGACAAGGGACTTGTGGTTACTGAAGCTTTCTTT
CSVRDKGLVVTEAFF
>TRBJ2-1|-|TRBD1|TRBV19
TGTGCCACTATAGACAGGGGGAATGAGCAGTTCTTC
CATIDRGNEQFF
>TRBJ1-3|-|TRBD1|TRBV6-6
TGTGCCAGCAGCCTGGAACCGGGACAGTCTGGAAACACCATATATTTT
CASSLEPGQSGNTIYF
>TRBJ2-1|-|TRBD2|TRBV7-3
TGTGCCAGCAGCTTAGCCTCTAGCGGGGGAATAGGTGAGCAGTTCTTC
CASSLASSGGIGEQFF
>TRBJ2-2|once|-|TRBV7-3
TGTGCCAGCAGCTTCCTCCCCGCGGGGCCCGGGGAGCTGTTTTTT
CASSFLPAGPGELFF
>TRBJ2-7|once|-|TRBV19
TGTGCCAGTAGTATTGGGACTGGGAGCTCCTACGAGCAGTACTTC
CASSIGTGSSYEQYF
>TRBJ1-1|few|-|TRBV9
TGTGCCAGCAACCGGGACGGTGTGAACACTGAAGCTTTCTTT
CASNRDGVNTEAFF
>TRBJ2-7|-|-|TRBV5-1
TGCGCCAGCAGCCCCGGGACAACCTACGAGCAGTACTTC
CASSPGTTYEQYF